These T cell receptor beta chains were read from a single sample in a study of CD8+ T cells in alopecia areata. This table comes from immunoSEQ multiplex PCR, and its TCRdb copy is limited to in-frame clones, with some not included. The sample consists of 130,000 to 150,000 clones, about half of them appearing once. The sequencing here drew on CD4+ T cells sorted from blood, taken at week 0. The receptors derive from a human donor with alopecia areata. CDR3s include the opening cysteine and the closing phenylalanine or tryptophan. The D gene is left open where the match is weak. Size is stated for part of the rows, as once, few or many counts, or as a class when the clone is expanded.

>TRBV7-2|TRBJ2-2|.|few
TGTGCCAGCAGCTTAGATCCCACAGGAGCCAGGGAGCTGTTTTTT
CASSLDPTGARELFF
>TRBV5-1|TRBJ2-7|.|few
TGCGCCAGCAGCTTGGTACAGGGATACGAGCAGTACTTC
CASSLVQGYEQYF
>TRBV28|TRBJ2-4|.|few
TGTGCCAGCAGTCGCGACACAAACATTCAGTACTTC
CASSRDTNIQYF
>TRBV6-5|TRBJ2-7|TRBD1|few
TGTGCCAGCAGTGCCCCGGGACAGGGGAACTACGAGCAGTACTTC
CASSAPGQGNYEQYF
>TRBV11-2|TRBJ1-1|TRBD1|.
TGTGCCAGCAGCTCTCAGGGGGCGTTTGCTGAAGCTTTCTTT
CASSSQGAFAEAFF
>TRBV14|TRBJ2-5|TRBD2|.
TGTGCCAGCAGCCAAGATAGGCTAGCGGGAGTCCAGTACTTC
CASSQDRLAGVQYF
>TRBV25-1|TRBJ2-1|TRBD2|.
TGTGCCAGCAGAGGGACTAGCGGACACCTGGGCAATGAGCAGTTCTTC
CASRGTSGHLGNEQFF
>TRBV27|TRBJ2-7|.|.
TGTGCCAGCAGTGGAAGCAGGTTGGTCGGCGAGCAGTACTTC
CASSGSRLVGEQYF
>TRBV4-1|TRBJ2-1|.|.
TGCGCCAGCAGCCAAGGAGGGGACCCCTACAATGAGCAGTTCTTC
CASSQGGDPYNEQFF
>TRBV25-1|TRBJ2-7|.|.
TGTGCCAGCAGTGGCCTGTACGAGCAGTACTTC
CASSGLYEQYF
>TRBV9|TRBJ2-7|.|.
TGTGCCAGCAGCCCCAAAGGGGGATTGGGCGAGCAGTACTTC
CASSPKGGLGEQYF
>TRBV4-1|TRBJ1-1|.|.
TGCGCCAGCAGCCAAGGGGAACTCTCCAGAGGGACTGAAGCTTTCTTT
CASSQGELSRGTEAFF
>TRBV2|TRBJ2-3|.|.
TGTGCCAGCAGGAAAGCGGAGATCACAGATACGCAGTATTTT
CASRKAEITDTQYF
>TRBV30|TRBJ1-5|.|.
TGTGCCTGGGGGGCCAGGGCGGGGTACCAGCCCCAGCATTTT
CAWGARAGYQPQHF
>TRBV25-1|TRBJ1-2|.|.
TGTGCCAGCAGTGACCAACCGAACTATGGCTACACCTTC
CASSDQPNYGYTF
>TRBV4-3|TRBJ2-7|TRBD2|few
TGCGCCAGCAGCCAAGACAGTACTAGCGGGATCCAGCAATACTTC
CASSQDSTSGIQQYF
>TRBV7-9|TRBJ2-5|.|few
TGTGCCAGCAGCCCTAGGACAGAACAAGAGACCCAGTACTTC
CASSPRTEQETQYF
>TRBV6-5|TRBJ2-7|TRBD2|once
TGTGCCAGCACAGGCGGGAGCTCCTACGAGCAGTACTTC
CASTGGSSYEQYF
>TRBV5-1|TRBJ2-1|.|.
TGCGCCAGCAGCTTGGAAACGATGACAGCCTACAATGAGCAGTTCTTC
CASSLETMTAYNEQFF
>TRBV30|TRBJ1-5|.|few
TGTGCCTGGAGTGGGTACGGGAATAGCAATCAGCCCCAGCATTTT
CAWSGYGNSNQPQHF
>TRBV5-1|TRBJ2-7|TRBD2|.
TGCGCCAGCAGCTTGGGGACTAGCGGGATCTACGAGCAGTACTTC
CASSLGTSGIYEQYF
>TRBV6-5|TRBJ2-7|.|few
TGTGCCAGCAGTTTTGGACTGGGGCAGTACTTC
CASSFGLGQYF
>TRBV11-2|TRBJ1-1|.|.
TGTGCCAGCAGCTCAGGACAGACAAATGAAGCTTTCTTT
CASSSGQTNEAFF
>TRBV29-1|TRBJ2-1|.|.
TGCAGCGTTGAAGAGGCAGGTAGCTCCTACAATGAGCAGTTCTTC
CSVEEAGSSYNEQFF
>TRBV6-5|TRBJ2-7|.|few
TGTGCCAGCAAGGGGGGGCCGGGAGAGCAGTACTTC
CASKGGPGEQYF
>TRBV29-1|TRBJ2-1|TRBD1|.
TGCAGCGTTGAAAGCGGACAGGGGGCGCCTAGGACTCGGTTCTTC
CSVESGQGAPRTRFF
>TRBV4-3|TRBJ1-3|TRBD1|.
TGCGCCAGCAGCCTCACACCTGGACAGGGACCTGGAAACACCATATATTTT
CASSLTPGQGPGNTIYF
>TRBV29-1|TRBJ2-3|TRBD1|few
TGCAGCGGGATAGACAGGGTGGGTCCAGATACGCAGTATTTT
CSGIDRVGPDTQYF
>TRBV18|TRBJ2-2|.|once
TGTGCCAGCTCACCCGGGGGAGTCGACACCGGGGAGCTGTTTTTT
CASSPGGVDTGELFF
>TRBV7-8|TRBJ2-7|.|few
TGTGCCAGCAGCTCCTTATTAACACTGGTCTCCTACGAGCAGTACTTC
CASSSLLTLVSYEQYF
>TRBV14|TRBJ2-3|.|.
TGTGCCAGCAGCCGCCCCCCAGATACGCAGTATTTT
CASSRPPDTQYF
>TRBV5-4|TRBJ2-4|.|.
TGTGCCAGCAGCTCACGACGTCTAGCCAAAAACATTCAGTACTTC
CASSSRRLAKNIQYF
>TRBV25-1|TRBJ2-5|TRBD2|.
TGTGCCAGCAGCACGGGACTAGGAGGCGAGACCCAGTACTTC
CASSTGLGGETQYF
>TRBV30|TRBJ1-1|.|few
TGTGCCTGGAGTAGGGGGTGGTTGACTGAAGCTTTCTTT
CAWSRGWLTEAFF
>TRBV19|TRBJ2-5|.|few
TGTGCCAGTAGTAGGGGGGAGACCCAGTACTTC
CASSRGETQYF
>TRBV19|TRBJ2-1|.|.
TGTGCCAGTAGTATAGGGGCCATATCAAGTACCTCCTACAATGAGCAGTTCTTC
CASSIGAISSTSYNEQFF
>TRBV4-1|TRBJ1-5|TRBD1|.
TGCGCCAGCAGCCAAGCGCAGGGGGCAGAAATCCTAGGTCAGCCCCAGCATTTT
CASSQAQGAEILGQPQHF
>TRBV9|TRBJ1-1|.|.
TGTGCCAGCAGCGTAGAACCGGCGAACACTGAAGCTTTCTTT
CASSVEPANTEAFF
>TRBV6-6|TRBJ1-1|.|.
TGTGCCAGCGTAAGGTCGCTGGGAGCTTTCTTT
CASVRSLGAFF
>TRBV7-2|TRBJ1-2|TRBD1|.
TGTGCCAGCAGCTTAGATTCTGCGGGAGGAGGGGGCGGCTACACCTTC
CASSLDSAGGGGGYTF
>TRBV11-2|TRBJ2-3|TRBD1|.
TGTGCCAGCAGTCTAGGGAAACAGGGGAGCACAGATACGCAGTATTTT
CASSLGKQGSTDTQYF
>TRBV6-1|TRBJ2-4|.|.
TGTGCCAGCAGTGAAGTGTGGGGCACGGCCAAAAACATTCAGTACTTC
CASSEVWGTAKNIQYF
>TRBV28|TRBJ1-1|.|.
TGTGCCAGCAGTTTATATGGACGTCCACCGATGAGGGACACTGAAGCTTTCTTT
CASSLYGRPPMRDTEAFF
>TRBV30|TRBJ2-4|.|.
TGTGCCTGGAGGGGACCAGGGAACATTCAGTACTTC
CAWRGPGNIQYF
>TRBV7-2|TRBJ1-2|.|few
TGTGCCAGCAGCTTAGTAGGATGGGGCTACACCTTC
CASSLVGWGYTF
>TRBV29-1|TRBJ2-7|TRBD2|.
TGCAGCGTTGGGGTGACTAGCGCGCACTACGAGCAGTACTTC
CSVGVTSAHYEQYF